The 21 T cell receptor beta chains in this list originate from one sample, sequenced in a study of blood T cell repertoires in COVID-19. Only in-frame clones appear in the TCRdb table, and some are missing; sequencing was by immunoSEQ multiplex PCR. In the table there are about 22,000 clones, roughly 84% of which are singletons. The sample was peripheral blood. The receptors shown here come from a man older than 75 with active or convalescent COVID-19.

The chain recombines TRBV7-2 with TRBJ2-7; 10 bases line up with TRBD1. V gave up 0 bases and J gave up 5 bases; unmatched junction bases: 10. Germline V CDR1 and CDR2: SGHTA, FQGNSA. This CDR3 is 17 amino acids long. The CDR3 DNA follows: TGTGCCAGCAGCTTAGCACCATCCGGGACAGGGGATCACGAGCAGTACTTC. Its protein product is CASSLAPSGTGDHEQYF.

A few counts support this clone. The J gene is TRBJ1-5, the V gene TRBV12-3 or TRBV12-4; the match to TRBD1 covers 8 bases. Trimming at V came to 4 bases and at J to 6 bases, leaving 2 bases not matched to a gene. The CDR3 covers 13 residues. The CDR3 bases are TGTGCCAGCAGTTCCGGACAGGGTCAGCCCCAGCATTTT. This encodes CASSSGQGQPQHF.

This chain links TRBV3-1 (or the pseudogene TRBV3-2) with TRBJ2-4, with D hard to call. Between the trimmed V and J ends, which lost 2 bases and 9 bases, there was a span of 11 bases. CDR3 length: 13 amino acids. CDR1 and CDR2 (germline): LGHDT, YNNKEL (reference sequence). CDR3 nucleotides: TGTGCCAGCAGCCAACAACTTAGGAGCATTCAGTACTTC. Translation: CASSQQLRSIQYF.

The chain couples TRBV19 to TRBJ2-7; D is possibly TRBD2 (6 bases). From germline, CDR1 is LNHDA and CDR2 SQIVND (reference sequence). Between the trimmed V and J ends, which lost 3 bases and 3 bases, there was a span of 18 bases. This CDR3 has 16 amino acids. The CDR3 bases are TGTGCCAGTAGTATTCTTCTGTGGCAGGAGGGCTACGAGCAGTACTTC. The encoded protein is CASSILLWQEGYEQYF.

The CDR3 region is CASSQQRGTNEKLFF. The CDR3 DNA reads TGTGCCAGCAGCCAGCAAAGGGGTACTAATGAAAAACTGTTTTTT. J is TRBJ1-4 and V is TRBV7-9, with a possible D match to TRBD1 (5 bases). Germline V CDR1 and CDR2: SEHNR, FQNEAQ (reference sequence). V was pared by 5 bases and J by 2 bases, with 12 bases between. This CDR3 is 15 amino acids long. The whole variable domain, filled in from reference TRBV7-9 and TRBJ1-4, reads DTGVSQNPRHKITKRGQNVTFRCDPISEHNRLYWYRQTLGQGPEFLTYFQNEAQLEKSRLLSDRFSAERPKGSFSTLEIQRTEQGDSAMYLCASSQQRGTNEKLFFGSGTQLSVL.

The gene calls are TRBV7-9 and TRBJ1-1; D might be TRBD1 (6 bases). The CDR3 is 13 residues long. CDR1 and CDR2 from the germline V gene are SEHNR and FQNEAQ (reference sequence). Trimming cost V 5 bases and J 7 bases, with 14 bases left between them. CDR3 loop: CASSGGSWGEAFF. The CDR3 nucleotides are TGTGCCAGCAGCGGGGGCTCGTGGGGTGAAGCTTTCTTT.

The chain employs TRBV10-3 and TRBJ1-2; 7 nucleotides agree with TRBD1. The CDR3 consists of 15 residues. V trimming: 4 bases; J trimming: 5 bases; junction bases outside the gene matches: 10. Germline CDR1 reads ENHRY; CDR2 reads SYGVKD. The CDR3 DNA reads TGTGCCATCAGTGGGGGACAGTTAAACGTTTATGGCTACACCTTC. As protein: CAISGGQLNVYGYTF.

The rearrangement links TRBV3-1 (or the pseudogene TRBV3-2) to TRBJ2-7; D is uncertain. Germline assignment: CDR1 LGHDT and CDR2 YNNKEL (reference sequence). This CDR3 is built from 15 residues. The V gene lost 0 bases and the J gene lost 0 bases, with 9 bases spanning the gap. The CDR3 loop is CASSQDRRSSYEQYF. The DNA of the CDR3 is TGTGCCAGCAGCCAAGATCGGAGAAGCTCCTACGAGCAGTACTTC.

The CDR3 reads CASSIGGLASEQFF. The CDR3 region has the DNA TGTGCCAGTAGTATCGGGGGACTAGCGTCTGAGCAGTTCTTC. The chain joins TRBV19 to TRBJ2-1, with 10 bases aligning to TRBD2. The CDR3 contains 14 residues. The germline CDR1 and CDR2 sequences are LNHDA and SQIVND (reference sequence). The junction had 5 bases not matched to a gene; V was cut back by 3 bases and J by 9 bases.

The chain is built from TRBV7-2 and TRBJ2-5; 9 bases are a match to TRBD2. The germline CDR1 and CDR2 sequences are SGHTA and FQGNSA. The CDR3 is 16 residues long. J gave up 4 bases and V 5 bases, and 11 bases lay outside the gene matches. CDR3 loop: CASSPRSSGASETQYF. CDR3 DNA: TGTGCCAGCAGCCCCCGATCTAGCGGGGCCTCAGAGACCCAGTACTTC.

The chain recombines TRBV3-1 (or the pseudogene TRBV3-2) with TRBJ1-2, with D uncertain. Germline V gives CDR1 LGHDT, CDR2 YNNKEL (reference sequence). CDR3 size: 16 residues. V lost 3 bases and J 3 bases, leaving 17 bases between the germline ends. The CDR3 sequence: CASSHVGGRGYYGYTF. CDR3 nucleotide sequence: TGTGCCAGCAGCCACGTTGGAGGGCGAGGGTACTATGGCTACACCTTC.

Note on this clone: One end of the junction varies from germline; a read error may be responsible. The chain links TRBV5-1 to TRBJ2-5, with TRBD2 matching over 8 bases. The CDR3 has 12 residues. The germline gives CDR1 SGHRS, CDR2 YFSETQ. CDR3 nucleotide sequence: TGCGCCAGCAGCTTTAACGGGGGGGTTCCGAACTTC. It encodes CASSFNGGVPNF.

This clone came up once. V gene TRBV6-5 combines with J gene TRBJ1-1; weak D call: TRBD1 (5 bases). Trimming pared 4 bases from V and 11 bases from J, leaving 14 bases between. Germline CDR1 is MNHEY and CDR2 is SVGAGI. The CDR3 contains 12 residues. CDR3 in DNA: TGTGCCAGCAGTTTTTACGGGGGGAGGGCTTTCTTT. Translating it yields CASSFYGGRAFF.

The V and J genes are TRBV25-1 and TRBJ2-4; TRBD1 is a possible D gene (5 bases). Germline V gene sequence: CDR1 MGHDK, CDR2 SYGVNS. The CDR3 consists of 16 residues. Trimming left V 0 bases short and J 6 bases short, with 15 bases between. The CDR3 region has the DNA TGTGCCAGCAGTGAATATGGCCAGGGAAAGGCAAACATTCAGTACTTC. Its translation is CASSEYGQGKANIQYF.

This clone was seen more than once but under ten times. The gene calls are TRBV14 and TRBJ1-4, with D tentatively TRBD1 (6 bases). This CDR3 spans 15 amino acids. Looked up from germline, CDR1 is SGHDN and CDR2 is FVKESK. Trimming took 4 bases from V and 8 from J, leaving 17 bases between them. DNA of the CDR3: TGTGCCAGCAGCCCCCTCCAAGGGGGTGGGGAAAAACTGTTTTTT. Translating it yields CASSPLQGGGEKLFF. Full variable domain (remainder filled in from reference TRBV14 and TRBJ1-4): EAGVTQFPSHSVIEKGQTVTLRCDPISGHDNLYWYRRVMGKEIKFLLHFVKESKQDESGMPNNRFLAERTGGTYSTLKVQPAELEDSGVYFCASSPLQGGGEKLFFGSGTQLSVL.

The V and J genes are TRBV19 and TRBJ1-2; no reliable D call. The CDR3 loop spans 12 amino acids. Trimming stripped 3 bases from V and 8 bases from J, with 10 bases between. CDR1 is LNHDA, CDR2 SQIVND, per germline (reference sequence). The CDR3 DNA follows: TGTGCCAGTAGTATTTCCGCGGGAGGCTACACCTTC. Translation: CASSISAGGYTF.

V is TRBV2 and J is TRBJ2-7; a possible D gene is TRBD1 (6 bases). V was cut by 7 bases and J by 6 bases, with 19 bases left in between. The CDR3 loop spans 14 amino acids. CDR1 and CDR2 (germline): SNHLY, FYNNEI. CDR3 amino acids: CASTGNRAIPEQYF. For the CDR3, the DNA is TGTGCCAGCACGGGTAACAGGGCTATCCCCGAGCAGTACTTC.

For the CDR3, the DNA is TGTGCCAGCAGCTTATTCGAAGGAGGGGACTATGGCTACACCTTC. Protein sequence: CASSLFEGGDYGYTF. This chain uses TRBV11-1 with TRBJ1-2, with a tentative D call TRBD1 (5 bases). Trimming removed 2 bases at V and 3 bases at J, with 13 bases between. Looked up from germline, CDR1 is SGHAT and CDR2 is FQDESV (reference sequence). The CDR3 has 15 amino acids.

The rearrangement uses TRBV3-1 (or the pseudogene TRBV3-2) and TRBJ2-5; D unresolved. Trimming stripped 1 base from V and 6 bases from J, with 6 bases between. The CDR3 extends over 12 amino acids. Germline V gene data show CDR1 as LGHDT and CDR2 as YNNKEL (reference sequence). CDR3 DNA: TGTGCCAGCAGCCAAGCGAGGCAGACCCAGTACTTC. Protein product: CASSQARQTQYF.

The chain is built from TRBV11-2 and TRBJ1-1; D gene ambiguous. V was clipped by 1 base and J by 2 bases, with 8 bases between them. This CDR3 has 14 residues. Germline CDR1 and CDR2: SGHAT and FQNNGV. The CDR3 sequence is CASSLVGKNTEAFF. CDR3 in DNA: TGTGCCAGCAGCTTAGTGGGCAAAAACACTGAAGCTTTCTTT.

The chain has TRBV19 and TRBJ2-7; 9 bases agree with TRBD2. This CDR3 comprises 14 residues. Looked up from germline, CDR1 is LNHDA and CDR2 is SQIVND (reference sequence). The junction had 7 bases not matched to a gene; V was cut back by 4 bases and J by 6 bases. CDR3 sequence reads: CASSTGTSSREQYF. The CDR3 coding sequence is TGTGCCAGTAGTACGGGGACTAGCTCCCGCGAGCAGTACTTC.